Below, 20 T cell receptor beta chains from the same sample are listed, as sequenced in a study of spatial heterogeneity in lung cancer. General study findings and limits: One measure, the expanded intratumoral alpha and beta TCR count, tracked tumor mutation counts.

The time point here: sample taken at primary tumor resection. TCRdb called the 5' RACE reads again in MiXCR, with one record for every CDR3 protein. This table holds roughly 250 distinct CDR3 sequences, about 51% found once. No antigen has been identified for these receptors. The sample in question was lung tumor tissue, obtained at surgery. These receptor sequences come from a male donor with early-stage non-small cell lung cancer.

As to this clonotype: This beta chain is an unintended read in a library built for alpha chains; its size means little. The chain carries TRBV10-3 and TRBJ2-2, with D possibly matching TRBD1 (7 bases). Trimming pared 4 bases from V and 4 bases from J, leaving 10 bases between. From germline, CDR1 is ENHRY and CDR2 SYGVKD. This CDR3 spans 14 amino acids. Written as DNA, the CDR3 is TGTGCCATCAGTGGCCAGGGGGGCACCGGGGAGCTGTTTTTT. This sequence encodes CAISGQGGTGELFF.

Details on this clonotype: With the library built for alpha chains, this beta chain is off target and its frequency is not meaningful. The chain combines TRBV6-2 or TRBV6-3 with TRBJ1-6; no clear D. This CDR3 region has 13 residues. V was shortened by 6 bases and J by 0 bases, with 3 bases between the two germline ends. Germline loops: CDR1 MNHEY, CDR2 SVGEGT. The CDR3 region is CASRGSYNSPLHF. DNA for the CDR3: TGTGCCAGCAGGGGCTCCTATAATTCACCCCTCCACTTT.

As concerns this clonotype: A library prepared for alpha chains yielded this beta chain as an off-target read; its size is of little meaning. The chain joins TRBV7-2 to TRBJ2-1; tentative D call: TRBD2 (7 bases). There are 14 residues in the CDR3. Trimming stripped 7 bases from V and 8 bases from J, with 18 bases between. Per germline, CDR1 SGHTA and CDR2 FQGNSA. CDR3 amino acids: CASNLRLAGDEQFF. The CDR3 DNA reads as TGTGCCAGCAATCTAAGACTAGCAGGGGATGAGCAGTTCTTC.

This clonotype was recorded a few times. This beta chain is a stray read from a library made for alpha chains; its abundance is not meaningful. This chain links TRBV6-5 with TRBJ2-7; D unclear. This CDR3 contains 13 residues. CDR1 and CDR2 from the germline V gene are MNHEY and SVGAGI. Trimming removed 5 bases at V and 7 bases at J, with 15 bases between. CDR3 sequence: CASSTRWSYEQYF. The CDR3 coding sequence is TGTGCCAGCAGTACCCGGTGGAGCTATGAGCAGTACTTC.

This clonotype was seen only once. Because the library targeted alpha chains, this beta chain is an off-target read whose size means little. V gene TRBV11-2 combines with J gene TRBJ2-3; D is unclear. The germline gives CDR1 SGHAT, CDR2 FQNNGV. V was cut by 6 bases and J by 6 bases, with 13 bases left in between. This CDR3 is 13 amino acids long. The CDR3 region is CASRSPPGDTQYF. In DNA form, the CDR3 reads TGTGCCAGCAGGTCACCCCCCGGGGATACGCAGTATTTT.

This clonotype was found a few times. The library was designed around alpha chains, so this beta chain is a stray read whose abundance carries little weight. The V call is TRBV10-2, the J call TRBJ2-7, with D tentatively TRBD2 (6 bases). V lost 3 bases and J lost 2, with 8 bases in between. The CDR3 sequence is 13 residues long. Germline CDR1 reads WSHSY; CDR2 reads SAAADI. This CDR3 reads CASSDGRAYEQYF. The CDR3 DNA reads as TGCGCCAGCAGTGACGGGAGAGCCTACGAGCAGTACTTC.

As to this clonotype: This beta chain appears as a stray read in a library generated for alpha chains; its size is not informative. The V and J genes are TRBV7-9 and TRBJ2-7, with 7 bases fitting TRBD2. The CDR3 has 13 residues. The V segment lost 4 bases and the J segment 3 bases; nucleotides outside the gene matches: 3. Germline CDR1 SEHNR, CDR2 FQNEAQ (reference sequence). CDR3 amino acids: CASSSPGGYEQYF. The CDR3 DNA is TGTGCCAGCAGCTCCCCGGGGGGCTACGAGCAGTACTTC. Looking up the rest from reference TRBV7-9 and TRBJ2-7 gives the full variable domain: DTGVSQNPRHKITKRGQNVTFRCDPISEHNRLYWYRQTLGQGPEFLTYFQNEAQLEKSRLLSDRFSAERPKGSFSTLEIQRTEQGDSAMYLCASSSPGGYEQYFGPGTRLTVT.

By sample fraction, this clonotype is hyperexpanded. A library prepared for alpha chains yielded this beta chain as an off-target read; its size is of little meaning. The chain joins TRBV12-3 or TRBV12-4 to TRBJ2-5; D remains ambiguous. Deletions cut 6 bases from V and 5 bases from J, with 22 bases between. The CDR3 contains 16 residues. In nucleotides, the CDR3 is TGTGCCAGCAGCCTTGGTGGTCGGAAAGTGGAGGAGACCCAGTACTTC. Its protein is CASSLGGRKVEETQYF.

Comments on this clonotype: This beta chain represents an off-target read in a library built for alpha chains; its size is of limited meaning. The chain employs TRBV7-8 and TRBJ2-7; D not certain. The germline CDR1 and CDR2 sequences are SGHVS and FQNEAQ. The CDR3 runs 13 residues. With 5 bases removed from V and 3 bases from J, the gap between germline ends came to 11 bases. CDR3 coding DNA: TGTGCCAGCAGCCTCCCAATCATCTACGAGCAGTACTTC. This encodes CASSLPIIYEQYF.

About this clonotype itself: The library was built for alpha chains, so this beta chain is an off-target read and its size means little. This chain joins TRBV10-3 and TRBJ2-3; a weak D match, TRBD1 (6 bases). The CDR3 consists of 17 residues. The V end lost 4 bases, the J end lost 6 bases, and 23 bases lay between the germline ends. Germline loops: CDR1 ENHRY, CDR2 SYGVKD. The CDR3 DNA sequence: TGTGCCATCAGTGGCTATTGGGACAACATTTTATCTGATACGCAGTATTTT. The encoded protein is CAISGYWDNILSDTQYF.

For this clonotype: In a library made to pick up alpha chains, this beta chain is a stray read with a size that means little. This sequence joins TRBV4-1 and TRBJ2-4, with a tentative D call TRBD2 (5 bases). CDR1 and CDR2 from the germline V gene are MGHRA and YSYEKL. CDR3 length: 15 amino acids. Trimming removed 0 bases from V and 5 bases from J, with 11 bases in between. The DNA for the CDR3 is TGCGCCAGCAGCCAAGATGGAGGAGGAGAAAACATTCAGTACTTC. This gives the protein CASSQDGGGENIQYF.

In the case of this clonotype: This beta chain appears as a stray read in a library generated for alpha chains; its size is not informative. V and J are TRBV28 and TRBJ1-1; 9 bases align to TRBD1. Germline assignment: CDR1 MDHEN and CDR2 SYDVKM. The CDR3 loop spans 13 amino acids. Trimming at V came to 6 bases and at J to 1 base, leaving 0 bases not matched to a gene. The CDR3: CASRGQGNTEAFF. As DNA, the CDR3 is TGTGCCAGCAGGGGACAGGGGAACACTGAAGCTTTCTTT.

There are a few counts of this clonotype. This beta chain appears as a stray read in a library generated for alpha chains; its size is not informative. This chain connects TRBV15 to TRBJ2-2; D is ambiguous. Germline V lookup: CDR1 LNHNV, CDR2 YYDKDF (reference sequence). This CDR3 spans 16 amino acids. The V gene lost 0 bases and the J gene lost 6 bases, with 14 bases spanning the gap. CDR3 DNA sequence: TGTGCCACCAGCAGAGATTCCCCTCGCATTGCCGGGGAGCTGTTTTTT. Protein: CATSRDSPRIAGELFF.

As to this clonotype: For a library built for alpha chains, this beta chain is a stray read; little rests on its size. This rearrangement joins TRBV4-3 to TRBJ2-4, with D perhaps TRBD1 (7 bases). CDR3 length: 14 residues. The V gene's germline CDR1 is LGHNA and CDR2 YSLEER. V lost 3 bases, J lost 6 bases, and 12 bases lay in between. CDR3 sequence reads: CASSQRQGGNIQYF. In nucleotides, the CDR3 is TGCGCCAGCAGCCAGAGACAGGGAGGAAACATTCAGTACTTC.

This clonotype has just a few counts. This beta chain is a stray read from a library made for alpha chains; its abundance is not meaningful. The DNA of the CDR3 is TGTGCCAGCAGCGAGTACCGACATTTATCTAACACTGAAGCTTTCTTT. Translation gives CASSEYRHLSNTEAFF. This rearrangement joins TRBV9 to TRBJ1-1, with D unclear. Germline V CDR1 and CDR2: SGDLS, YYNGEE. The ends were cut back, 3 bases at V and 2 bases at J, with 17 bases in the middle. This CDR3 has 16 residues.

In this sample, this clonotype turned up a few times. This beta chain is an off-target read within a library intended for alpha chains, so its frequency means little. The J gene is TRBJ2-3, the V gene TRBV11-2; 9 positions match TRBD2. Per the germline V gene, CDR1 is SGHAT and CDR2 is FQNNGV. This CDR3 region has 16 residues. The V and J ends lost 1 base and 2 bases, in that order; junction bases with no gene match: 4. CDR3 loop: CASSLGLAGFTDTQYF. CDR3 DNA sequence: TGTGCCAGCAGCTTAGGTCTAGCGGGGTTCACAGATACGCAGTATTTT.

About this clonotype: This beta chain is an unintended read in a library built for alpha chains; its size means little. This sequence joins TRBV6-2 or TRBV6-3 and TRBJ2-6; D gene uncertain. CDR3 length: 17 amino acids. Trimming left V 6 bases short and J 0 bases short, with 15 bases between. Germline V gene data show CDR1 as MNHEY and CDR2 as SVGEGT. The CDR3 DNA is TGTGCCAGCAGCCCTCAGCACCCCTCCTCTGGGGCCAACGTCCTGACTTTC. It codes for CASSPQHPSSGANVLTF.

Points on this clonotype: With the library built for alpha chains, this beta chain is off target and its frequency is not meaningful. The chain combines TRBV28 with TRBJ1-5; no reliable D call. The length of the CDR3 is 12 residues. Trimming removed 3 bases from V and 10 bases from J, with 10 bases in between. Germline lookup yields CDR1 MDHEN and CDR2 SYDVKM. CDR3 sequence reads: CASSLADRPQHF. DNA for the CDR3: TGTGCCAGCAGTTTGGCGGATCGACCCCAGCATTTT.

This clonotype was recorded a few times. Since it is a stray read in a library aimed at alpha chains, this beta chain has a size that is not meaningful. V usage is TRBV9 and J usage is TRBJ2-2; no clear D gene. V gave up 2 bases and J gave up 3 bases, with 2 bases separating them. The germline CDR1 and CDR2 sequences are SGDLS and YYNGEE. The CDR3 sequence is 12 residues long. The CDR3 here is CASSVYTGELFF. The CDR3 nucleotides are TGTGCCAGCAGCGTTTACACCGGGGAGCTGTTTTTT.

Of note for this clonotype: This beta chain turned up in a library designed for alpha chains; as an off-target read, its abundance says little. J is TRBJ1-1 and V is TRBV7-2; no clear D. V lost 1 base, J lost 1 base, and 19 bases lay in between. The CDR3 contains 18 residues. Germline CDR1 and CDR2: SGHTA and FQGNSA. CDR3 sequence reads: CASSLVGLRAAENTEAFF. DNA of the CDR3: TGTGCCAGCAGCTTAGTTGGCCTTAGGGCAGCAGAGAACACTGAAGCTTTCTTT. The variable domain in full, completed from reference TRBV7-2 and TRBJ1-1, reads GAGVSQSPSNKVTEKGKDVELRCDPISGHTALYWYRQSLGQGLEFLIYFQGNSAPDKSGLPSDRFSAERTGGSVSTLTIQRTQQEDSAVYLCASSLVGLRAAENTEAFFGQGTRLTVV.